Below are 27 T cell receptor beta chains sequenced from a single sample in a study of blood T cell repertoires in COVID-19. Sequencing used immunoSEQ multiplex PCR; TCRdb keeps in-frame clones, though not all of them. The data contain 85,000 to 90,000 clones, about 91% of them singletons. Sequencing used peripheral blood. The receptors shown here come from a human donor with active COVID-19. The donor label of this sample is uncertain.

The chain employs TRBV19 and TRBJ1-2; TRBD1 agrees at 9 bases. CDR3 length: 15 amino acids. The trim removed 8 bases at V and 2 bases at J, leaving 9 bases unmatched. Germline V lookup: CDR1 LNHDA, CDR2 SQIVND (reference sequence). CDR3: CASLPNRGPNYGYTF. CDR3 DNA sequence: TGTGCCAGTCTCCCGAACAGGGGGCCAAACTATGGCTACACCTTC.

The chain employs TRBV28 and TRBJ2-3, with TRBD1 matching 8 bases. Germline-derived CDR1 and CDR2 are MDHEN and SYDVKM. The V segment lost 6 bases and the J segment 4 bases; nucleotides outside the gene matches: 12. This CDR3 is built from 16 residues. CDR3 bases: TGTGCCAGCAGGGGCTCCCGGGACAGGAGCGCAGATACGCAGTATTTT. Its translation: CASRGSRDRSADTQYF.

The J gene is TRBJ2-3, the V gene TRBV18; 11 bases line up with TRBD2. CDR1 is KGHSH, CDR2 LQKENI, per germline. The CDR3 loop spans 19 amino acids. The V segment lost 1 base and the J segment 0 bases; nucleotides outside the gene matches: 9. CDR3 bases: TGTGCCAGCTCACCACTCCTAGCGGGGGGCCCCTCCAGCACAGATACGCAGTATTTT. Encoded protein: CASSPLLAGGPSSTDTQYF.

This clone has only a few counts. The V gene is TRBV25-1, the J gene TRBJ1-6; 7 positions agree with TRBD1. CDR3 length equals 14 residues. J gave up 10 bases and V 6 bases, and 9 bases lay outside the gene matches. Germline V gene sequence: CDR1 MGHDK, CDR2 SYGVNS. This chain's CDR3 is CASRLQGLGSPLHF. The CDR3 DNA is TGTGCCAGCAGACTACAGGGGTTAGGCTCACCCCTCCACTTT.

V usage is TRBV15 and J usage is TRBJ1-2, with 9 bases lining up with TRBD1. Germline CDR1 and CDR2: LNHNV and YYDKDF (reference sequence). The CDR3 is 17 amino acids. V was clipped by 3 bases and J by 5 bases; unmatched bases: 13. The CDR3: CATSRDRGFHREYGYTF. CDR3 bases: TGTGCCACCAGCAGGGACAGGGGCTTTCATAGGGAGTATGGCTACACCTTC.

The CDR3 protein is CASSQIFAGEGSPLHF. In DNA form, the CDR3 reads TGCGCCAGCAGCCAAATTTTTGCAGGGGAGGGGTCACCCCTCCACTTT. The chain uses TRBV4-1 and TRBJ1-6, with D perhaps matching TRBD1 (6 bases). The CDR3 is 16 residues long. The ends were cut back, 2 bases at V and 10 bases at J, with 18 bases in the middle. CDR1 is MGHRA and CDR2 is YSYEKL in the germline V gene.

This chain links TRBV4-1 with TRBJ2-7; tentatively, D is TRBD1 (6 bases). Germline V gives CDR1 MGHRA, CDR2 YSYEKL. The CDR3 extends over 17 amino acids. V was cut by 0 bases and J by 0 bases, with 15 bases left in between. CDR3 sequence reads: CASSQEGLTGNSYEQYF. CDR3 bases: TGCGCCAGCAGCCAAGAGGGGCTTACAGGGAACTCCTACGAGCAGTACTTC.

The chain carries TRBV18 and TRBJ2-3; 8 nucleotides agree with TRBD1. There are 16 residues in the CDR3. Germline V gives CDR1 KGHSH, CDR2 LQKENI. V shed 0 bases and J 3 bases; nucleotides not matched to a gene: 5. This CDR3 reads CASSPPTGGGTDTQYF. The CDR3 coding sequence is TGTGCCAGCTCACCACCAACAGGGGGAGGAACAGATACGCAGTATTTT.

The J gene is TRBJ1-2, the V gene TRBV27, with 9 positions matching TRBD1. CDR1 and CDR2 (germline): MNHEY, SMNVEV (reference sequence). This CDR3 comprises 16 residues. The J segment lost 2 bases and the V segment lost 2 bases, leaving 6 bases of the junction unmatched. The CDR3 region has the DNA TGTGCCAGCAGTTTAGTGGGACAGGGTAAAAACTATGGCTACACCTTC. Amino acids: CASSLVGQGKNYGYTF.

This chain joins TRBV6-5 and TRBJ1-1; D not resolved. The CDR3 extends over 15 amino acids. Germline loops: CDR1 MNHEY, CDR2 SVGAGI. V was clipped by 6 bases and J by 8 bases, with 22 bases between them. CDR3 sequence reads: CASRSTEVDTREAFF. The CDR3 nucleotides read TGTGCCAGCAGGTCAACAGAAGTGGATACTAGAGAAGCTTTCTTT.

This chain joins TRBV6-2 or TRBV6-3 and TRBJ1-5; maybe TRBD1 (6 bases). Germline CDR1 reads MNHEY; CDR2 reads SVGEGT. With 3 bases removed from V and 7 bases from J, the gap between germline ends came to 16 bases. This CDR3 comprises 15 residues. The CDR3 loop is CASSYTGGANQPQHF. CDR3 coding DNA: TGTGCCAGCAGTTATACCGGGGGGGCCAACCAGCCCCAGCATTTT.

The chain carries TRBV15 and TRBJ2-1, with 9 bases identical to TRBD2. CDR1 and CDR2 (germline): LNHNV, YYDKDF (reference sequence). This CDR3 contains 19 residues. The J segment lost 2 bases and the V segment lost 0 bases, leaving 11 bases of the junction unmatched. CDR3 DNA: TGTGCCACCAGCAGAGATTCTCCCACTGGCGGGGGGGCCTACAATGAGCAGTTCTTC. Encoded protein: CATSRDSPTGGGAYNEQFF.

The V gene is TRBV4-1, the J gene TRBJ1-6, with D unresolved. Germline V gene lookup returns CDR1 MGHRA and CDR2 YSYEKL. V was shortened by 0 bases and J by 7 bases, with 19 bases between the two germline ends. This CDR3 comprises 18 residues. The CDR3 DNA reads TGCGCCAGCAGCCAAGAGTCCCAACCTGGGGAGCCGAATTCACCCCTCCACTTT. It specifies CASSQESQPGEPNSPLHF.

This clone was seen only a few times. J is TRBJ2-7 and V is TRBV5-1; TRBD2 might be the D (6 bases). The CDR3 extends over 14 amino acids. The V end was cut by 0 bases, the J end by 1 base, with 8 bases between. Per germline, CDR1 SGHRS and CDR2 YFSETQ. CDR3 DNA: TGCGCCAGCAGCTTGGGACTAGTTTCCTACGAGCAGTACTTC. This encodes CASSLGLVSYEQYF.

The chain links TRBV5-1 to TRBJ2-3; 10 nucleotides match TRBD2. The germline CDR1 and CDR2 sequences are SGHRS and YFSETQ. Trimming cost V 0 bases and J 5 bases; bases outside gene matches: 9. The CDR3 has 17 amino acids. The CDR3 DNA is TGCGCCAGCAGCTTGGGCTCTGGAGCGGGGGGGCGAGATACGCAGTATTTT. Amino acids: CASSLGSGAGGRDTQYF.

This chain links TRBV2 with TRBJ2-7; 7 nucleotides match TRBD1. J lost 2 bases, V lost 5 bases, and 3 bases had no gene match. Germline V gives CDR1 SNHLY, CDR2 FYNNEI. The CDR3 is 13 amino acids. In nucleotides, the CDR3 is TGTGCCAGCAGTTACGGACAGGCCTACGAGCAGTACTTC. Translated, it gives CASSYGQAYEQYF.

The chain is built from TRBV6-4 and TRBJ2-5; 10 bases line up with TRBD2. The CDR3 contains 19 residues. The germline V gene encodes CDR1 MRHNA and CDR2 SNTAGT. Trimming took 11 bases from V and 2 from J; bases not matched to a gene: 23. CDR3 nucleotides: TGTGCCCCCAGCAGGGGACGGAACGATGGACTAGCGGCACAAGAGACCCAGTACTTC. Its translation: CAPSRGRNDGLAAQETQYF.

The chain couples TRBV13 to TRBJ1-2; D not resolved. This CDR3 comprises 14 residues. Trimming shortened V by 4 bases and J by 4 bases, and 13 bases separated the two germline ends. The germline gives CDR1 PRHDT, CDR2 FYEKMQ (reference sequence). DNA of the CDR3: TGTGCCAGCAGCTCCCAAGGGAGGCGCTATGGCTACACCTTC. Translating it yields CASSSQGRRYGYTF. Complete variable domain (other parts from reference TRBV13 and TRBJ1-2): AAGVIQSPRHLIKEKRETATLKCYPIPRHDTVYWYQQGPGQDPQFLISFYEKMQSDKGSIPDRFSAQQFSDYHSELNMSSLELGDSALYFCASSSQGRRYGYTFGSGTRLTVV.

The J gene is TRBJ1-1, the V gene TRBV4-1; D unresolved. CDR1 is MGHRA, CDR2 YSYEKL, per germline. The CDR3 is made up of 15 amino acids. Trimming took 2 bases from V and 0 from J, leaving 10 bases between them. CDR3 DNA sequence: TGCGCCAGCAGCCAATTAGCAGTTATGAACACTGAAGCTTTCTTT. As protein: CASSQLAVMNTEAFF.

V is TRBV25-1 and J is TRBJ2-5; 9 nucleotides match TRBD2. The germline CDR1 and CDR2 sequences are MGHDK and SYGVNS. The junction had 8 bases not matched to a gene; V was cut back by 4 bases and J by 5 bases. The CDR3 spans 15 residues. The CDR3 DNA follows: TGTGCCAGCAGTGCTCCGGGACTAGCTGGTGAGACCCAGTACTTC. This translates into CASSAPGLAGETQYF.

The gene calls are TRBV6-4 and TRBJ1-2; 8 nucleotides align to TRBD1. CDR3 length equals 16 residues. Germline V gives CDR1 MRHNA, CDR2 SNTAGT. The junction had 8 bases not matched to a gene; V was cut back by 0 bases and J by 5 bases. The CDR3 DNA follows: TGTGCCAGCAGTGACTCGAAGCAGGGGGCAGGGTATGGCTACACCTTC. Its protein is CASSDSKQGAGYGYTF.

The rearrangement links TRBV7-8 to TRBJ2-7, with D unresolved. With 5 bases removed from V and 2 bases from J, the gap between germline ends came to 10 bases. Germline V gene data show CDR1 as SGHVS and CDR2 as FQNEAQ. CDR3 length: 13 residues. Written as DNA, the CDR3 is TGTGCCAGCAGCCGGAGCAACGCCTACGAGCAGTACTTC. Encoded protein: CASSRSNAYEQYF. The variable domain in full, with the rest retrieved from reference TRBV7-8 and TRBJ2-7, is GAGVSQSPRYKVAKRGQDVALRCDPISGHVSLFWYQQALGQGPEFLTYFQNEAQLDKSGLPSDRFFAERPEGSVSTLKIQRTQQEDSAVYLCASSRSNAYEQYFGPGTRLTVT.

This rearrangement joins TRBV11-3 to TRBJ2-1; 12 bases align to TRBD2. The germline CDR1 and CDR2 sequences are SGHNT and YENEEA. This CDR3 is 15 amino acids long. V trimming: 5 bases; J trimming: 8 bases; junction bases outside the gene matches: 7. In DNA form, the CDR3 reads TGTGCCAGCAGCCTGGGGCTAGCGGGGGGGCATGAGCAGTTCTTC. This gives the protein CASSLGLAGGHEQFF. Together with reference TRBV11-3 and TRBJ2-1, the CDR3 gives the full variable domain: EAGVVQSPRYKIIEKKQPVAFWCNPISGHNTLYWYLQNLGQGPELLIRYENEEAVDDSQLPKDRFSAERLKGVDSTLKIQPAELGDSAVYLCASSLGLAGGHEQFFGPGTRLTVL.

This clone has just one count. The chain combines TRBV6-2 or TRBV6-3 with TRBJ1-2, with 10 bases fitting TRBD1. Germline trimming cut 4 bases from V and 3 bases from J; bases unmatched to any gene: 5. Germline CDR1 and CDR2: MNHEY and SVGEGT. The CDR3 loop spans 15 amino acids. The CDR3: CASSWGQGSDYGYTF. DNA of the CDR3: TGTGCCAGCAGTTGGGGACAGGGGAGTGACTATGGCTACACCTTC.

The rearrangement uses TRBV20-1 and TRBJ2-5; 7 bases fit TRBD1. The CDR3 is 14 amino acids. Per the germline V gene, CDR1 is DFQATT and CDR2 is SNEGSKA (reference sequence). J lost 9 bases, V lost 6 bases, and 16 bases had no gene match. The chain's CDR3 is CSASLPGTEGPQYF. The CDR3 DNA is TGCAGTGCCAGTCTCCCCGGGACAGAAGGCCCCCAGTACTTC.

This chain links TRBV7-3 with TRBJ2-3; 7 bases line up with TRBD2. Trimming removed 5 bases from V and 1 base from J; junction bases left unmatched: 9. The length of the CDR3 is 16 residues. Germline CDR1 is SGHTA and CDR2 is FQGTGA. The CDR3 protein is CASSRALGGGTDTQYF. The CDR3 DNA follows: TGTGCCAGCAGCCGAGCCCTGGGGGGGGGCACAGATACGCAGTATTTT.

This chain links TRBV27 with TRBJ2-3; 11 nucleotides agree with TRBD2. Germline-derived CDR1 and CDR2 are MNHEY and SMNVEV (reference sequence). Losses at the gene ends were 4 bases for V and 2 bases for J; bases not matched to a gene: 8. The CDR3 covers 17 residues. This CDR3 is CASSSGTSGTYTDTQYF. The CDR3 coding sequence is TGTGCCAGCAGTTCCGGGACTAGCGGAACCTACACAGATACGCAGTATTTT.